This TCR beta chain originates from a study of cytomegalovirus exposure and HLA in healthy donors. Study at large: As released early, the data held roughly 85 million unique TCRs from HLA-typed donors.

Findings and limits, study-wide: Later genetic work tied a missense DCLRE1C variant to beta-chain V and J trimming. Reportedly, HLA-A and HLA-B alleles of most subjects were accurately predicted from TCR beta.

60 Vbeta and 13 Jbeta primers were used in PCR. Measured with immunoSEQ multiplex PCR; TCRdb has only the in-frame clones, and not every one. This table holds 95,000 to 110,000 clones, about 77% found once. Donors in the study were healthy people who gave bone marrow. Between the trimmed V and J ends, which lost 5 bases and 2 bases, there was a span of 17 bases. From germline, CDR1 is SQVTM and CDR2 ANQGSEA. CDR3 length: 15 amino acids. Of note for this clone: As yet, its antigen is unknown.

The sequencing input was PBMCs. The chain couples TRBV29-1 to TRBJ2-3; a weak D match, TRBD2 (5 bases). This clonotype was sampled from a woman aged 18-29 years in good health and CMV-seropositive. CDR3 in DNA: TGCAGCGTTCCTCCCGTGGAGGATTTCACAGATACGCAGTATTTT. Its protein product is CSVPPVEDFTDTQYF.